The rows below give T cell receptor beta chains drawn from one sample of a study of Graves' ophthalmopathy and Graves' hyperthyroidism. In TCRdb, the multiplex PCR reads were re-called with MiXCR into one record per CDR3 protein. The sample holds about 420,000 distinct CDR3 sequences; 20% to 25% are singletons and the top ten take approximately 3%. Material: peripheral blood. These receptors came from a young woman with stable Graves' hyperthyroidism. Both conserved end residues are part of each CDR3. The order of the fields is D gene, V gene, CDR3 length, clone size, J gene, CDR3 DNA, CDR3 protein. D genes are given only for firm matches. For some rows the clone size is stated as once, few or many, or as a class when expanded; others skip it.

NA	TRBV20-1	14	many	TRBJ2-5	TGCAGTGCTAGAGGGGACGGCGCCCAAGAGACCCAGTACTTC	CSARGDGAQETQYF
NA	TRBV11-2	16	NA	TRBJ1-3	TGTGCCAGCAGCTTAAATGGGCTCAGCTCTGGAAACACCATATATTTT	CASSLNGLSSGNTIYF
TRBD2	TRBV19	15	many	TRBJ2-7	TGTGCCAGTAGTACCCAGACGGGAGGTACCTACGAGCAGTACTTC	CASSTQTGGTYEQYF
NA	TRBV7-9	15	many	TRBJ2-2	TGTGCCAGCAGCTCGAGGAGGTCCAACACCGGGGAGCTGTTTTTT	CASSSRRSNTGELFF
TRBD1	TRBV7-2	13	many	TRBJ1-2	TGTGCCAGCGGGACAGTAAATGATTATGGCTACACCTTC	CASGTVNDYGYTF
NA	TRBV13	12	few	TRBJ2-2	TGTGCCAGCAGCACCCCCACCGGGGAGCTGTTTTTT	CASSTPTGELFF
TRBD1	TRBV6-5	14	many	TRBJ2-5	TGTGCCAGCACCGACAGAGGGGGCGGAGAGACCCAGTACTTC	CASTDRGGGETQYF
NA	TRBV25-1	14	NA	TRBJ2-2	TGTGCCAGCAGTTGGGGCAAGGGCACCGGGGAGCTGTTTTTT	CASSWGKGTGELFF
NA	TRBV12-3/TRBV12-4	14	NA	TRBJ2-6	TGTGCCAGCAGTACAGCCTCTGGGGCCAACGTCCTGACTTTC	CASSTASGANVLTF
NA	TRBV30	12	NA	TRBJ1-2	TGTGCCTGGAGTGCCGGCTCGGGGGGCTACACCTTC	CAWSAGSGGYTF
TRBD2	TRBV11-2	12	many	TRBJ2-7	TGTGCCAGCAGCTGGCTGGGGGGGGAGCAGTACTTC	CASSWLGGEQYF
NA	TRBV20-1	13	many	TRBJ2-7	TGCAGTGCAGTTCAACAGGGCTCCTACGAGCAGTACTTC	CSAVQQGSYEQYF
NA	TRBV30	15	NA	TRBJ1-6	TGTGCCTGGAGTGCCCCGGGATCCCCATATTCACCCCTCCACTTT	CAWSAPGSPYSPLHF
TRBD2	TRBV7-2	16	NA	TRBJ2-7	TGTGCCAGCAGCTTAGCTGGGACTAGCGTCGGCTACGAGCAGTACTTC	CASSLAGTSVGYEQYF
TRBD2	TRBV12-3/TRBV12-4	15	NA	TRBJ2-1	TGTGCCAGCAGTTTACCAAAGCGGGGTGGCAATGAGCAGTTCTTC	CASSLPKRGGNEQFF
NA	TRBV20-1	13	NA	TRBJ1-2	TGCAGTGCTCGCAGGGAACGTGGCTATGGCTACACCTTC	CSARRERGYGYTF
NA	TRBV6-1	13	once	TRBJ1-2	TGTGCCAGCAGGTCCGGGACCGTCCAAGGCTACACCTTC	CASRSGTVQGYTF
TRBD2	TRBV12-3/TRBV12-4	14	many	TRBJ2-7	TGTGCCAGCAGTTTCGGGGGAGGGATCTACGAGCAGTACTTC	CASSFGGGIYEQYF
NA	TRBV7-8	14	many	TRBJ2-7	TGTGCCAGCAGCTTAGCTAGCGCCGGGGGTGAGCAGTACTTC	CASSLASAGGEQYF
TRBD2	TRBV15	15	NA	TRBJ2-7	TGTGCCACCAGCGGGGCAGCGGGAGGGTCCTACGAGCAGTACTTC	CATSGAAGGSYEQYF
NA	TRBV7-8	16	many	TRBJ1-1	TGTGCCAGCAGCGCCCCTGACGGGACATTGAACACTGAAGCTTTCTTT	CASSAPDGTLNTEAFF
TRBD1	TRBV29-1	12	many	TRBJ1-1	TGCAGCGTGGGACAGGGGGACACTGAAGCTTTCTTT	CSVGQGDTEAFF
NA	TRBV11-1	18	many	TRBJ2-6	TGTGCCAGCAGCCTCGGGAGAGGGCCGACCTCTGGGGCCAACGTCCTGACTTTC	CASSLGRGPTSGANVLTF
TRBD1	TRBV15	14	many	TRBJ1-1	TGTGCCACCAGCAGACAGGGGGCGATCACTGAAGCTTTCTTT	CATSRQGAITEAFF
NA	TRBV12-3/TRBV12-4	16	NA	TRBJ1-5	TGTGCCAGCACCCTATCCCAGGGGCAGCGGGTTGGGCCCCAGCATTTT	CASTLSQGQRVGPQHF
NA	TRBV30	17	many	TRBJ2-6	TGTGCCTGGTCCCTCCCGTCTGGATTACTTGGGGCCAACGTCCTGACTTTC	CAWSLPSGLLGANVLTF
NA	TRBV27	13	many	TRBJ2-2	TGTGCCAGCTCTACTAGAAGTGCCGGGGAGCTGTTTTTT	CASSTRSAGELFF
NA	TRBV28	15	NA	TRBJ1-3	TGTGCCAGCAGTTTACAGGCTTGGTCTGGAAACACCATATATTTT	CASSLQAWSGNTIYF
NA	TRBV15	10	many	TRBJ1-5	TGTGCCACCACCGATCAGCCCCAGCATTTT	CATTDQPQHF